This TCR beta chain came from a study of blood T cell repertoires in COVID-19. Overall study: Samples of COVID-19 (acute and convalescent) were obtained from the United States, Italy and Spain.

Authors' methods: Counts of nucleated cells, estimated from reference gene primer amplification, were obtained. TCRdb's copy holds only in-frame clones and misses some; the assay was immunoSEQ multiplex PCR. V and J calls and clone size are those listed in that table; D and trimming were worked out from the DNA. There are fewer than 250,000 clones in the sample; around nine tenths occur only once, and roughly 2.5% lies in the top ten. The CDR3 totals 19 residues. This TCR was recovered from a woman aged 55-75 years with acute or convalescent COVID-19. The sequencing input was peripheral blood. The chain recombines TRBV21-1 with TRBJ2-1; no DNA check was done on the table's D call, TRBD2. TRBV21-1 is tagged as a pseudogene. CDR3 in DNA: TGTGCCAGCAGCAAAGGGCCTCTGCCCGGGACTAGCGGTTACAATGAGCAGTTCTTC. This encodes CASSKGPLPGTSGYNEQFF.